This T cell receptor beta chain is from a study of persistence of HIV-infected CD4 T cells (dated by TCRdb to the early 2020s). About the investigation overall: The study isolated CMV- and HIV-1 Gag-responding CD4+ T cells from ART-treated individuals to examine antigen-driven clonal expansion of HIV-1-infected cells. Peripheral blood samples of up to about 200 mL were obtained at multiple time points, with the exception of a couple of participants, for whom leukapheresis was performed at a single time point. The TCR cluster analysis across participants included roughly 8 participants for CMV and six or seven participants for Gag. The clonality of all cells in each sorted population was measured by TCRbeta sequencing, and the clonality of infected cells was measured by proviral sequencing. Suppressive ART had been received by participants for a median of 8 years. What the study reported, not specific to this receptor: Bulk TCR analyses could not be restricted to the rare CMV-responding cells that actually carried HIV-1 proviruses. Enrichment of degenerate expanded CDR3beta sequences was found in antigen-responding cells, suggesting convergent selection of CD4+ responses to CMV and Gag. Few individuals were included in the study, and only a limited range of antigens was tested. Significantly lower TCRbeta richness was observed in CMV- and Gag-responding cells than in anti-CD3/anti-CD28-responding cells, and higher oligoclonality was observed in CMV-responding cells than in CD3/CD28-stimulated and Gag-responding cells. TCR oligoclonality correlated with proviral oligoclonality within the same sorted populations.

This clone was found once. Its antigen has not been determined. Base qualities are not at hand, and no much larger clone is one base apart. Reading from cysteine to phenylalanine, the CDR3 counts 15 amino acids. CDR3 DNA is the only sequence kept; it has 45 bases, read in frame from the first base. CDR1 and CDR2 (SEHNR, FQNEAQ) derive from the germline V gene (reference sequence). Trimming accounts for 5 bases at V and 5 bases at J, while the number of junction bases matched to no gene is 7. The immunoSEQ hsTCRB assay version 4, run in survey mode, was used to sequence TCRbeta repertoires from genomic DNA. Genomic DNA was diluted to approximately 11 ng/uL, and up to 1 ug per sample was used for TCRbeta sequencing. Regarding the original processing steps: ImmunoSeq Analyzer 3.0 was used for analysis of TCRbeta data, and diversity was computed on productive nucleotide rearrangements. Using the Immunarch R package, the improved Chao index served to estimate lower-bound TCR diversity and the Gini coefficient served to estimate clonality. Nucleotide rearrangements that differed but encoded the same CDR3beta amino acid sequence were counted as separate clonotypes. TCRbeta sequences significantly enriched in antigen-responding cells relative to anti-CD3/anti-CD28-activated cells were identified by differential abundance analysis. Using predicted peptide-MHC specificity as the basis, GLIPH2 grouped TCRs into clusters, both for each participant individually and for the merged data sets that combined participants. TCRdb stores this immuneACCESS table with in-frame sequences only. Part of the clones is absent; in the studies checked, under half of the shortfall reflects unresolved V genes, and no reason is known for the rest. V and J calls and clone size are given by that table; D and trimming were obtained from the DNA. In all, the sample holds about 50,000 clones, and over 70% of those were seen once. Of the sample, 2.5% to 3.5% is held by the ten largest clones.

According to the study, the label for this sample's treatment or condition signals: suppressive antiretroviral therapy. Lysates of CMV-infected fibroblasts at approximately 9.6 ug/mL were used to stimulate the cells. Memory populations depleted of antigen-responding cells were obtained by sorting nonresponding CD40L-negative CD69-negative CD45RO-high memory CD4+ T cells. HIV-1-infected adults in whom suppressive ART had been started during chronic infection were enrolled as participants. Participants had undetectable plasma HIV-1 RNA below 50 copies/mL for at least 4 years. To be included, a participant needed positive CMV serology and a CD4+ T cell count above 400 cells/uL. Before stimulation, PBMCs were isolated using density centrifugation and depleted of CD8+ T cells. CD8-depleted PBMCs were stimulated for 15 to 20 hours with anti-CD28/CD49d costimulation, CD40-blocking antibody and enfuvirtide to prevent new infections. Cell sorting was done on a Beckman Coulter MoFlo Legacy or XDP sorter, and dead cells were excluded with propidium iodide. Genomic DNA was extracted using the QIAamp DNA Mini Kit for samples with more than one million cells and using the Quick-DNA Microprep Kit for all other samples.

The sequenced sample was CD4+ T cells sorted from PBMCs after approximately 18-hour stimulation, obtained from a patient who received antiretroviral therapy. Sample cell subset or site, as interpreted from the label and publication: CD40L-CD69- CD45RO-high memory CD4 T cells not responding to CMV lysate. The clonotype comes from an adult man with HIV who was CMV-seropositive. The sequence joins TRBV7-9 to TRBJ1-2; TRBD1 aligns with 11 central bases. The CDR3 region has the sequence CASSPTGQGVYGYTF. The nucleotide sequence is given as TGTGCCAGCAGCCCCACGGGACAGGGGGTTTATGGCTACACCTTC.